The 26 T cell receptor beta chains below all came from one sample that was sequenced in a study of blood T cell repertoires in COVID-19. Clones were read by immunoSEQ multiplex PCR, and TCRdb kept only the in-frame ones, dropping some. The data hold over 45,000 clones, with roughly 80% observed a single time. Sequenced material: peripheral blood. The receptors were gathered from a human donor in a cohort sampled during active COVID-19.

This clone was observed a single time. V gene TRBV11-2 combines with J gene TRBJ2-5, with TRBD2 identical over 12 bases. CDR3 size: 18 residues. V trimming: 4 bases; J trimming: 2 bases; junction bases outside the gene matches: 11. Germline assignment: CDR1 SGHAT and CDR2 FQNNGV. Here the CDR3 DNA reads TGTGCCAGCAGCTCCATATGGACTAGCGGGGCCATACAAGAGACCCAGTACTTC. As protein: CASSSIWTSGAIQETQYF.

This chain links TRBV18 with TRBJ1-3, with 8 bases lining up with TRBD1. V shed 6 bases and J 2 bases; nucleotides not matched to a gene: 6. Germline V gene data show CDR1 as KGHSH and CDR2 as LQKENI. The CDR3 has 15 residues. CDR3 sequence: CASSTDRVAGNTIYF. CDR3 DNA sequence: TGTGCCAGCTCTACGGACAGGGTCGCTGGAAACACCATATATTTT.

The chain employs TRBV6-2 or TRBV6-3 and TRBJ2-7; maybe TRBD1 (5 bases). Germline-derived CDR1 and CDR2 are MNHEY and SVGEGT. V lost 2 bases and J lost 2, with 10 bases in between. This CDR3 is 14 amino acids long. In DNA, the CDR3 is TGTGCCAGCAGTTACCTTGACAGTGCCTACGAGCAGTACTTC. Translation: CASSYLDSAYEQYF.

This chain connects TRBV15 to TRBJ2-7; 9 nucleotides line up with TRBD2. The V gene's germline CDR1 is LNHNV and CDR2 YYDKDF (reference sequence). The J segment lost 3 bases and the V segment lost 0 bases, leaving 3 bases of the junction unmatched. The CDR3 runs 15 residues. In DNA form, the CDR3 reads TGTGCCACCAGCAGAGAGCTTAGCGGGGGCTACGAGCAGTACTTC. Translating it yields CATSRELSGGYEQYF.

The chain carries TRBV4-3 and TRBJ1-4; TRBD1 might be the D (6 bases). V lost 0 bases and J lost 7, with 12 bases in between. The CDR3 is 15 amino acids. Germline loops: CDR1 LGHNA, CDR2 YSLEER. CDR3 coding DNA: TGCGCCAGCAGCCAAGAGGGACAAGGACTTGAAAAACTGTTTTTT. It is translated as CASSQEGQGLEKLFF.

This chain uses TRBV10-3 with TRBJ1-1; 10 bases are shared with TRBD1. The CDR3 consists of 19 residues. Germline V lookup: CDR1 ENHRY, CDR2 SYGVKD. With 2 bases clipped from V and 4 bases from J, the junction kept 16 bases outside the gene matches. The CDR3, as DNA: TGTGCCATCAGTGAGGGGGGACAGGGGAGGACAAGACGCCTCACTGAAGCTTTCTTT. As protein: CAISEGGQGRTRRLTEAFF.

As for this clone: Relative to the germline gene, one junction end is altered; a read error may explain this. V usage is TRBV6-6 and J usage is TRBJ1-1; perhaps TRBD1 as D (5 bases). Germline V gene data show CDR1 as MNHNY and CDR2 as SVGAGI (reference sequence). CDR3 length: 13 residues. The CDR3 nucleotides are TGTGCCAGCCGCCTGGGGCAGAACGCTGAAGCTTTCTTT. It specifies CASRLGQNAEAFF.

This clone has more than one count but fewer than ten. The chain combines TRBV30 with TRBJ1-6; no firm D call. Germline lookup yields CDR1 GTSNPN and CDR2 SVGIG (reference sequence). The CDR3 loop spans 13 amino acids. Trimming took 3 bases from V and 7 from J, leaving 10 bases between them. The CDR3 DNA sequence: TGTGCCTGGAGCAGGCGCCCGAATTCACCCCTCCACTTT. Protein: CAWSRRPNSPLHF.

CDR3 sequence reads: CASSLQGNYGYTF. The DNA for the CDR3 is TGCGCCAGCAGCCTACAGGGGAACTATGGCTACACCTTC. The chain couples TRBV4-1 to TRBJ1-2, with 7 bases matching TRBD1. Germline assignment: CDR1 MGHRA and CDR2 YSYEKL. Trimming removed 4 bases from V and 2 bases from J; junction bases left unmatched: 1. The CDR3 runs 13 residues.

The chain couples TRBV7-9 to TRBJ1-6; no definite D call. Per germline, CDR1 SEHNR and CDR2 FQNEAQ (reference sequence). Trimming took 3 bases from V and 7 from J, leaving 10 bases between them. CDR3 length equals 14 residues. The CDR3: CASSFLAGNSPLHF. The CDR3 bases are TGTGCCAGCAGCTTTCTTGCTGGCAATTCACCCCTCCACTTT.

This clone was found once. V and J are TRBV28 and TRBJ2-1; 11 bases are shared with TRBD2. Germline V CDR1 and CDR2: MDHEN, SYDVKM. After removal of 5 bases from V and 7 bases from J, the junction contained 7 bases not matched to a gene. This CDR3 is built from 15 residues. The DNA of the CDR3 is TGTGCCAGCAGTCTAGCGGGGGGTCCACTTAATGAGCAGTTCTTC. Its protein product is CASSLAGGPLNEQFF.

The chain uses TRBV6-4 and TRBJ1-1; tentative D call: TRBD1 (6 bases). V was trimmed by 6 bases and J by 0 bases, leaving 8 bases between them. Germline V gene sequence: CDR1 MRHNA, CDR2 SNTAGT. The CDR3 length is 13 residues. The CDR3, as DNA: TGTGCCAGCAGCCGACAGGTGAACACTGAAGCTTTCTTT. Protein: CASSRQVNTEAFF.

This clone was picked up a small number of times. The V and J genes are TRBV4-3 and TRBJ2-1; D gene ambiguous. Trimming stripped 0 bases from V and 1 base from J, with 10 bases between. This CDR3 region has 16 residues. Per germline, CDR1 LGHNA and CDR2 YSLEER. The CDR3 is CASSQERRGSYNEQFF. The CDR3, as DNA: TGCGCCAGCAGCCAAGAACGTAGAGGATCCTACAATGAGCAGTTCTTC.

This chain links TRBV6-6 with TRBJ1-3; TRBD1 is a possible D gene (5 bases). The CDR3 spans 14 residues. The germline V and J ends were trimmed by 6 bases and 2 bases, with 11 bases remaining between them. Germline V lookup: CDR1 MNHNY, CDR2 SVGAGI (reference sequence). CDR3 loop: CASSRDVAGNTIYF. The CDR3 coding sequence is TGTGCCAGCAGCAGGGATGTCGCTGGAAACACCATATATTTT.

The chain is built from TRBV5-1 and TRBJ1-1; D is possibly TRBD1 (5 bases). The V end lost 0 bases, the J end lost 6 bases, and 21 bases lay between the germline ends. Germline V lookup: CDR1 SGHRS, CDR2 YFSETQ. This CDR3 has 17 amino acids. CDR3 amino acids: CASSLDKAVRVGPEAFF. The CDR3 nucleotides are TGCGCCAGCAGCTTGGATAAGGCAGTCAGGGTTGGGCCTGAAGCTTTCTTT.

This rearrangement joins TRBV19 to TRBJ1-5; 10 bases align to TRBD1. The CDR3 extends over 15 amino acids. Trimming removed 3 bases from V and 6 bases from J; junction bases left unmatched: 5. CDR1 LNHDA and CDR2 SQIVND come from the germline V gene (reference sequence). CDR3 sequence reads: CASSIRGQGSQPQHF. In nucleotides, the CDR3 is TGTGCCAGTAGTATCCGGGGACAGGGGAGTCAGCCCCAGCATTTT.

The V call is TRBV25-1, the J call TRBJ1-6; D is uncertain. Trimming cost V 5 bases and J 6 bases, with 11 bases left between them. This CDR3 has 14 residues. The V gene's germline CDR1 is MGHDK and CDR2 SYGVNS. Here the CDR3 reads CASSQTRSNSPLHF. Here the CDR3 DNA reads TGTGCCAGCAGTCAGACTAGAAGTAATTCACCCCTCCACTTT.

J is TRBJ2-3 and V is TRBV9; 7 bases map to TRBD2. Germline V lookup: CDR1 SGDLS, CDR2 YYNGEE. J lost 2 bases, V lost 0 bases, and 9 bases had no gene match. The CDR3 is 17 amino acids. The CDR3 DNA reads TGTGCCAGCAGCGTAGGTACCGGGGGGTCGTACACAGATACGCAGTATTTT. It encodes CASSVGTGGSYTDTQYF. Based on the CDR3 plus reference TRBV9 and TRBJ2-3, the full variable domain is DSGVTQTPKHLITATGQRVTLRCSPRSGDLSVYWYQQSLDQGLQFLIQYYNGEERAKGNILERFSAQQFPDLHSELNLSSLELGDSALYFCASSVGTGGSYTDTQYFGPGTRLTVL.

This chain connects TRBV29-1 to TRBJ2-3; tentative D call: TRBD1 (6 bases). V gave up 6 bases and J gave up 5 bases, with 12 bases separating them. Per the germline V gene, CDR1 is SQVTM and CDR2 is ANQGSEA. This CDR3 is 12 amino acids long. The CDR3 protein is CSVTGSGDTQYF. The CDR3 coding sequence is TGCAGCGTCACAGGGTCAGGAGATACGCAGTATTTT.

The chain joins TRBV5-4 to TRBJ1-2; 7 bases map to TRBD1. Germline V gene lookup returns CDR1 SGHNT and CDR2 YYREEE (reference sequence). With V trimmed by 3 bases and J by 4 bases, 9 bases remained unmatched. The CDR3 contains 15 residues. The CDR3 nucleotides are TGTGCCAGCAGCTCGCAGACAGGGCAAGTCTATGGCTACACCTTC. Its translation is CASSSQTGQVYGYTF.

The chain carries TRBV28 and TRBJ1-1; the match to TRBD1 covers 9 bases. The junction had 12 bases not matched to a gene; V was cut back by 2 bases and J by 11 bases. CDR1 and CDR2 from the germline V gene are MDHEN and SYDVKM. The CDR3 extends over 15 amino acids. The CDR3 DNA follows: TGTGCCAGCAGTTTAGGGGGTACAGGGGGCGCATATGCTTTCTTT. Amino acids: CASSLGGTGGAYAFF.

This clone was observed a handful of times. The gene calls are TRBV7-2 and TRBJ1-5; TRBD1 is a possible D gene (5 bases). The CDR3 is 14 residues long. V gave up 1 base and J gave up 9 bases, with 13 bases separating them. Germline lookup yields CDR1 SGHTA and CDR2 FQGNSA. CDR3 in amino acids: CASSLETGPRPQHF. The CDR3 region has the DNA TGTGCCAGCAGCTTAGAAACAGGCCCGCGGCCCCAGCATTTT.

V usage is TRBV27 and J usage is TRBJ1-2; D ambiguous. This CDR3 contains 13 residues. Germline V gene sequence: CDR1 MNHEY, CDR2 SMNVEV (reference sequence). With 3 bases removed from V and 7 bases from J, the gap between germline ends came to 12 bases. This chain's CDR3 is CASSFVAGSGYTF. The CDR3 DNA reads as TGTGCCAGCAGTTTCGTTGCGGGTTCTGGCTACACCTTC.

This clone is a singleton in its sample. This chain connects TRBV28 to TRBJ2-7; a possible D gene is TRBD2 (6 bases). Germline values: CDR1 MDHEN, CDR2 SYDVKM. V lost 6 bases and J lost 2, with 11 bases in between. The CDR3 contains 13 residues. DNA of the CDR3: TGTGCCAGCAGCCCCCGCGGGACCTACGAGCAGTACTTC. Protein: CASSPRGTYEQYF.

The chain links TRBV15 to TRBJ1-2; 9 bases match TRBD1. Germline lookup yields CDR1 LNHNV and CDR2 YYDKDF (reference sequence). V trimming: 3 bases; J trimming: 12 bases; junction bases outside the gene matches: 5. The CDR3 spans 12 residues. This chain's CDR3 is CATSREQGANTF. CDR3 bases: TGTGCCACCAGCAGGGAACAGGGGGCCAACACCTTC.

The chain combines TRBV7-2 with TRBJ2-7; 8 bases fit TRBD2. This CDR3 is built from 14 residues. Per the germline V gene, CDR1 is SGHTA and CDR2 is FQGNSA. The J segment lost 2 bases and the V segment lost 7 bases, leaving 7 bases of the junction unmatched. CDR3 sequence reads: CASTPGGGTYEQYF. The CDR3 nucleotides are TGTGCCAGCACCCCGGGGGGGGGTACCTACGAGCAGTACTTC.